This T cell receptor (beta chain) was documented in a study of shared clonotypes between healthy human individuals. Study-wide points: Clonotype sharing among donors likely depends on sequencing depth. All-four-donor shared clonotypes had higher generation probabilities than non-shared clonotypes did. Enrolling few donors narrowed the genetic and exposure-history diversity that was represented.

Looked up from germline, CDR1 is MNHEY and CDR2 is SVGAGI. Trimming cost V 1 base and J 1 base, with 12 bases left between them. This CDR3 has 16 amino acids. Regarding this clone: Its antigen remains unidentified.

Authors' methods: ImmunoSEQ sequences covered only the junction and lacked quality scores; filtering therefore differed. Libraries were prepared by immunoSEQ multiplex PCR; TCRdb keeps only in-frame clonotypes and omits some of them. D and trimming come from the DNA, and the V and J calls and clone size come from that table. Of 1.5 million to 2.5 million clones in the sample, 85% to 95% are singletons; the top ten hold approximately 1.2%. The naive CD8 fraction comprised CD45RO-negative cells positively selected for CCR7 and excluded terminally differentiated effector memory CD45RA+ cells. This sequence joins TRBV6-5 and TRBJ2-3; D not resolved. The sample taken for sequencing was naive CD8+ T cells sorted from blood. The TCR originated in a man aged 18 to 30 in good health. CDR3 DNA: TGTGCCAGCAGTTACTTAGAGTCGGGTGGCACAGATACGCAGTATTTT. Encoded protein: CASSYLESGGTDTQYF.